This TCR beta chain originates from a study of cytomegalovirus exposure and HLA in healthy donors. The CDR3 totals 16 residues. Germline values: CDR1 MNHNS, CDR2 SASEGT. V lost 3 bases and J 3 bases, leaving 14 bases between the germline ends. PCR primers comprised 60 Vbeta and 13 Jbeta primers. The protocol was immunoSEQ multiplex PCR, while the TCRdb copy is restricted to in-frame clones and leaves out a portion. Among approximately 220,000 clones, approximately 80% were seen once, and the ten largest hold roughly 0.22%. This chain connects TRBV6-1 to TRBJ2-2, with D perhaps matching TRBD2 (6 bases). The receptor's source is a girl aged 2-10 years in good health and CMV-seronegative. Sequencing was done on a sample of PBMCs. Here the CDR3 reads CASSDHGLADTGELFF. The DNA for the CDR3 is TGTGCCAGCAGTGATCATGGGTTAGCGGACACCGGGGAGCTGTTTTTT.